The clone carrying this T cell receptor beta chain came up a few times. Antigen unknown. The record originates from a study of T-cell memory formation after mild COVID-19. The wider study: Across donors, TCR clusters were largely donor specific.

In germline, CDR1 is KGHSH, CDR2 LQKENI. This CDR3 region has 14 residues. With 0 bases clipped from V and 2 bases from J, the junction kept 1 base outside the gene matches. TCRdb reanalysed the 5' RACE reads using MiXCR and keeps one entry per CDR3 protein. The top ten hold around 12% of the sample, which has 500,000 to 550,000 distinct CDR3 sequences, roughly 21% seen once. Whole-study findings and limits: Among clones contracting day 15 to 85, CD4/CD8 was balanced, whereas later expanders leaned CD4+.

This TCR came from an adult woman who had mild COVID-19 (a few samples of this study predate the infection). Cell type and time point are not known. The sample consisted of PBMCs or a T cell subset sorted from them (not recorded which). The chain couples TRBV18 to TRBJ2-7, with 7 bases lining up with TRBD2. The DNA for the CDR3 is TGTGCCAGCTCACCACCCGCGGGGGCCTACGAGCAGTACTTC. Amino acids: CASSPPAGAYEQYF.